These 9 T cell receptor beta chains share one sample of origin, sequenced in a study of T cells in Graves' hyperthyroidism and ophthalmopathy (dated by TCRdb to between 2018 and 2021). The library was obtained by multiplex PCR. These reads were obtained on an Illumina HiSeq 2000. The TCR beta CDR3 regions were amplified from RNA transcripts. A first-round RT-PCR of the TCR CDR3 used the HTBI primer set with the Qiagen OneStep RT-PCR kit. The raw public reads went through TCRdb reprocessing: fastp at Q25, MiXCR clone calling, in-frame beta chains kept. All rows with the same CDR3 protein become a single entry with the most common DNA and genes. This sample has over 250,000 distinct CDR3 sequences in its table, and less than 30% of those were observed once. Approximately 30% of the sample belongs to the ten largest clones. The sequenced material came from blood. All receptors come from a man in his forties with Graves' hyperthyroidism that later progressed to Graves' ophthalmopathy.

Note on this clonotype: One junction end does not reproduce the germline sequence, and a read error may be involved. V is TRBV15 and J is TRBJ2-7; D is ambiguous. CDR1 and CDR2 (germline): LNHNV, YYDKDF (reference sequence). The CDR3 runs to 16 residues. CDR3 residues: CATSPRATLVSHEQYF. The CDR3 DNA reads as TGTGCCACCAGCCCCCGAGCGACGCTCGTCTCCCACGAGCAGTACTTC.

The CDR3 here is CASSYSKTGGSPLHF. CDR3 nucleotides: TGTGCCAGCAGTTACTCGAAAACAGGGGGTTCACCCCTCCACTTT. The chain is built from TRBV6-5 and TRBJ1-6; 8 positions agree with TRBD1. The CDR3 is 15 amino acids. V shed 0 bases, J shed 9 bases, and the junction held 4 bases outside the gene matches. Germline-derived CDR1 and CDR2 are MNHEY and SVGAGI.

This clonotype was recorded many times. The rearrangement joins TRBV5-1 to TRBJ2-7, with TRBD2 matching 10 bases. CDR1 is SGHRS and CDR2 is YFSETQ in the germline V gene. CDR3 length: 16 amino acids. J gave up 0 bases and V 3 bases, and 6 bases lay outside the gene matches. Here the CDR3 reads CASSSKLAGSSYEQYF. Written as DNA, the CDR3 is TGCGCCAGCAGCTCCAAACTAGCGGGGAGCTCCTACGAGCAGTACTTC.

In its sample, this clonotype was seen once. The chain joins TRBV19 to TRBJ1-5, with D unclear. CDR1 LNHDA and CDR2 SQIVND come from the germline V gene (reference sequence). V was trimmed by 4 bases and J by 7 bases, leaving 2 bases between them. This CDR3 is built from 10 residues. CDR3 in amino acids: CASSTQPQHF. The CDR3 DNA is TGTGCCAGTAGTACGCAGCCCCAGCATTTT.

This clonotype occurred many times. This chain connects TRBV4-1 to TRBJ1-2; 7 bases are a match to TRBD1. This CDR3 has 13 amino acids. J lost 7 bases, V lost 4 bases, and 6 bases had no gene match. Germline V gene lookup returns CDR1 MGHRA and CDR2 YSYEKL. The CDR3 sequence is CASSPGQRGGYTF. The DNA for the CDR3 is TGCGCCAGCAGCCCGGGACAGCGGGGTGGCTACACCTTC.

Many counts were recorded for this clonotype. The chain links TRBV12-3 or TRBV12-4 to TRBJ2-7; D remains unclear. V gave up 3 bases and J gave up 8 bases, with 14 bases separating them. This CDR3 contains 13 residues. The CDR3 reads CASSFDAATKQYF. The CDR3 DNA sequence: TGTGCCAGCAGTTTCGATGCAGCAACGAAGCAGTACTTC.

This clonotype has just a few counts. The chain recombines TRBV20-1 with TRBJ2-7, with 14 bases aligning to TRBD2. This CDR3 is 13 amino acids long. Germline CDR1 is DFQATT and CDR2 is SNEGSKA (reference sequence). V shed 6 bases, J shed 7 bases, and the junction held 5 bases outside the gene matches. CDR3 DNA: TGCAGTGCGGGACTAGCGGGAGACTGGGAGCAGTACTTC. This encodes CSAGLAGDWEQYF.

The rearrangement joins TRBV15 to TRBJ1-5, with TRBD1 matching 10 bases. With V trimmed by 0 bases and J by 7 bases, 6 bases remained unmatched. The germline V gene encodes CDR1 LNHNV and CDR2 YYDKDF (reference sequence). The CDR3 contains 16 residues. The CDR3 here is CATSRDGDRGSQPQHF. The CDR3 DNA reads TGTGCCACCAGCAGAGATGGGGACAGGGGTAGCCAGCCCCAGCATTTT.

This clonotype was recorded many times. V usage is TRBV2 and J usage is TRBJ2-5, with D perhaps assigned TRBD1 or TRBD2 (5 bases each). The germline V gene has CDR1 SNHLY and CDR2 FYNNEI. The CDR3 totals 14 residues. The V end lost 4 bases, the J end lost 2 bases, and 11 bases lay between the germline ends. This chain's CDR3 is CASSAGAGQETQYF. CDR3 nucleotide sequence: TGTGCCAGCAGTGCCGGGGCGGGTCAAGAGACCCAGTACTTC.